This T cell receptor beta chain came from a study of PD-1 blockade in classical Hodgkin lymphoma. Notes on this clone: As yet, its antigen is unknown.

Study-level results: There was a significant rise in CD4+ TCR diversity by C4D1, with no such rise for CD8+. Relapsed/refractory patients reportedly had the lowest baseline TCR diversity, below newly diagnosed patients, who were below healthy donors. Partial responders and progressors had significantly lower baseline TCR diversity.

CDR3 length: 16 amino acids. The germline V gene encodes CDR1 MNHNS and CDR2 SASEGT. Trimming took 2 bases from V and 8 from J, leaving 19 bases between them. Each patient's relapse followed autologous stem cell transplantation, and brentuximab vedotin exposure varied. Patients had relapsed/refractory classical Hodgkin lymphoma with complete response, partial response or progressive disease as best response. TCRdb's copy holds only in-frame clones and misses some; the assay was immunoSEQ multiplex PCR. The sample lists roughly 92,000 clones, roughly 90% occurring once. The receptor comes from a human donor with classical Hodgkin lymphoma. The sequencing used peripheral blood mononuclear cells (PBMCs), collected at baseline. The chain uses TRBV6-1 and TRBJ2-1, with D maybe TRBD2 (5 bases). The CDR3 is CASSELRLPRADEQFF. CDR3 in DNA: TGTGCCAGCAGTGAATTGAGACTACCTCGCGCCGATGAGCAGTTCTTC.